These T cell receptor beta chains were read from a single sample in a study of Ad26.COV2.S vaccination and SARS-CoV-2 variants. The repertoire was sequenced with immunoSEQ multiplex PCR; TCRdb's copy has only in-frame clones and lacks some. The profile covers a few hundred thousand clones, with 80% to 95% appearing a single time and approximately 12% taken by the ten largest. The sample here was peripheral blood, taken in a trial of Ad26.COV2.S vaccine versus placebo. Receptors originate from a person aged 18-60 years who received the Ad26.COV2.S COVID-19 vaccine or a placebo. CDR3s include the opening cysteine and the closing phenylalanine or tryptophan. The order of the fields is CDR3 DNA, CDR3 protein, D gene, clone size, J gene, V gene. D genes are given only for firm matches. Clone size is given for some rows only: seen once, a few or many times, or a class if the clone is expanded.

TGTGCCAGCAGCTTAGACCCGGGAGCGGGCGGGGAGCTGTTTTTT	CASSLDPGAGGELFF	.	.	TRBJ2-2	TRBV7-8
TGCAGTGCTAGTGGCCAAGAGACCCAGTACTTC	CSASGQETQYF	.	.	TRBJ2-5	TRBV20-1
TGTGCCTGGGACCACGGGAGAGGGTGGGCTGAGCAGTTCTTC	CAWDHGRGWAEQFF	.	.	TRBJ2-1	TRBV30
TGTGCCAGCAGCTCCGGGACAGTTGTGGGCTACACCTTC	CASSSGTVVGYTF	TRBD1	.	TRBJ1-2	TRBV5-4
TGTGCCAGCAGCCAACTACCAAAAGGGGCTTCTGGGGCCAACGTCCTGACTTTC	CASSQLPKGASGANVLTF	.	.	TRBJ2-6	TRBV3-1/TRBV3-2
TGTGCCAGCAGTCCCCAGGCGCTCGGGAACAATGAGCAGTTCTTC	CASSPQALGNNEQFF	.	.	TRBJ2-1	TRBV28
TGCGCCAGCAGCTGGGGGACATTCTATGGCTACACCTTC	CASSWGTFYGYTF	.	.	TRBJ1-2	TRBV5-1
TGTGCCAGCAGCGTAGGACAGGGAGGGACTGAAGCTTTCTTT	CASSVGQGGTEAFF	TRBD1	.	TRBJ1-1	TRBV9
TGTGCCAGCAGCATAGGACAGGGGTATCGTCCCGGGGAGCTGTTTTTT	CASSIGQGYRPGELFF	TRBD1	few	TRBJ2-2	TRBV5-4
TGTGCCAGCTCTCTCGGGACGAACACTGAAGCTTTCTTT	CASSLGTNTEAFF	.	once	TRBJ1-1	TRBV18
TGTGCCAGCAGCCCAGTGCGGGTCGGCGCGGGAGCTTGGGAGACCCAGTACTTC	CASSPVRVGAGAWETQYF	TRBD2	.	TRBJ2-5	TRBV11-2
TGTGCCAGCAGTTTATATTCACCCCTCCACTTT	CASSLYSPLHF	.	.	TRBJ1-6	TRBV12-3/TRBV12-4
TGTGCCAGCAGCCCCCCCACAGGGAGAAGCGAGCAGTACTTC	CASSPPTGRSEQYF	.	.	TRBJ2-7	TRBV7-9